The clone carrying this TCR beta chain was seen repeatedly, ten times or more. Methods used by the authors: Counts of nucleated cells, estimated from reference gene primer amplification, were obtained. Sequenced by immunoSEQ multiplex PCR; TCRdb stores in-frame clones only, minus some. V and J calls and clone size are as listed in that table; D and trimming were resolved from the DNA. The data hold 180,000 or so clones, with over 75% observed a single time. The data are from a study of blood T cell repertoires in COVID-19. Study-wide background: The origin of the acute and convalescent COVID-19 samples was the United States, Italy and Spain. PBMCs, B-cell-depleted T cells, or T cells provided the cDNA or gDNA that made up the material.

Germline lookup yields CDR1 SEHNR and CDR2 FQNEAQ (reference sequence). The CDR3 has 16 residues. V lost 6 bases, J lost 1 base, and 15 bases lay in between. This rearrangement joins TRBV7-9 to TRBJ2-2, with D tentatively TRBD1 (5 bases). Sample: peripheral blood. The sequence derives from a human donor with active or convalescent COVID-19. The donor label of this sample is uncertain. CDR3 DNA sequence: TGTGCCAGCAGATCACGCACCCAGGGGAACACCGGGGAGCTGTTTTTT. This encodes CASRSRTQGNTGELFF.